A selection of T cell receptor beta chains follows, all from one sample in a study of CD8 T cells in Susac syndrome. TCRdb re-derived calls from the immunoSEQ multiplex PCR reads in MiXCR, one entry per CDR3 protein. The sample shows about 250,000 distinct CDR3 sequences, around 93% of them seen only once. Sequenced: CD4+ T cells from PBMCs. The receptors shown here come from a human donor with multiple sclerosis. CDR3s include the opening cysteine and the closing phenylalanine or tryptophan.

>TRBV6-2/TRBV6-3
CASSYAGVPYEQYF
>TRBV13
CASSLSSRLQETQYF
>TRBV9
CASSPTSGGTYEQYF
>TRBV6-2/TRBV6-3
CASSYSRAARGYTF
>TRBV10-3
CAIKRDSLSYEQYF
>TRBV12-3/TRBV12-4
CASSTGTGVTQYF
>TRBV11-3
CASSLILQGYNEQFF
>TRBV20-1
CSARGPGADYYQPQHF
>TRBV6-1
CASSERHGTGGNSYEQYF
>TRBV7-2
CASRGTVGETQYF
>TRBV6-5
CATRQVDYGYTF
>TRBV3-1
CASTINLAGVNEQFF
>TRBV12-3/TRBV12-4
CASSFVSNTEAFF
>TRBV20-1
CSARVRPGIQETQYF
>TRBV3-1
CASSPIRGRGEQYF
>TRBV7-8
CASSSHRGGTYEQYF
>TRBV19
CASRTTENTEAFF
>TRBV6-2/TRBV6-3
CASSPRDRGEAFF
>TRBV11-3
CASSWGRSLETQYF
>TRBV28
CASSRRGVGTEAFF
>TRBV12-3/TRBV12-4
CASSHTASGTGASTDTQYF
>TRBV20-1
CSAAGEGTQYF
>TRBV25-1
CASSESGYTDTQYF
>TRBV4-2
CASSQLLQGSNTEAFF
>TRBV5-4
CASSGIRGGRETQYF
>TRBV5-4
CATAPRSNTGELFF
>TRBV4-1
CASSQVWLAGGGDEQFF
>TRBV7-9
CASSRGDSSNYGYTF
>TRBV5-1
CASSPGLAGGEQYF
>TRBV7-9
CASSPYLTGSTEAFF
>TRBV29-1
CSVQAVGGYTF
>TRBV20-1
CSASRARAIYF
>TRBV4-1
CASSQATSVAYNEQFF
>TRBV15
CATSRDRGSRPYEQYF
>TRBV4-1
CASSQDAARETNEKLFF
>TRBV6-1
CASTTEWGSDGRQETQYF
>TRBV5-1
CASSSRGRGTKNIQYF
>TRBV6-1
CASSWDRMNTEAFF
>TRBV3-1
CASSQTGTGGRHGYTF
>TRBV4-1
CASSQEFPGLAGGSRDTQYF
>TRBV29-1
CSVEVTGYEQYF
>TRBV29-1
CSVKTGNTGELFF
>TRBV30
CAWGAFRTEAFF
>TRBV12-3/TRBV12-4
CASSLEGSGANVLTF
>TRBV11-2
CASSSGTSGGVQETQYF
>TRBV19
CASQTLQGPDTQYF
>TRBV5-1
CASSLEPGLAYTEVFF
>TRBV3-1
CASILAGANTGELFF
>TRBV6-4
CASSDSNQPQHF
>TRBV27
CASSFSGNYEQYF
>TRBV28
CASRAGGADTEAFF